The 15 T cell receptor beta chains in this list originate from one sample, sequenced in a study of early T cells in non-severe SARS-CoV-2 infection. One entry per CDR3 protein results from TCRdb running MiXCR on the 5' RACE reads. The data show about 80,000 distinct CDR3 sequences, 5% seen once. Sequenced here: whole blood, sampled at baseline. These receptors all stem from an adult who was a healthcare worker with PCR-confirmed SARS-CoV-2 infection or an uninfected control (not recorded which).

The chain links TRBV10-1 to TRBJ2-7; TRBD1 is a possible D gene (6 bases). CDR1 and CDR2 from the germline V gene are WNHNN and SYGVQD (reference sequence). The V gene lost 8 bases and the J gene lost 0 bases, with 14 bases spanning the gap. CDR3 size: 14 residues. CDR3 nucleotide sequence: TGCGCCAGCTCACGGGACACTCGCTCCTACGAGCAGTACTTC. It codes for CASSRDTRSYEQYF.

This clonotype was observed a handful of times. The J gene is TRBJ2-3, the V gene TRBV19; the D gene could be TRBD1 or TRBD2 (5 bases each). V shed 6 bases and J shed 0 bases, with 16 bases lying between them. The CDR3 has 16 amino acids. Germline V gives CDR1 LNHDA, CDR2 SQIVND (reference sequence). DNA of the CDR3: TGTGCCAGTAGCCCGACGGGACCGACTAGCACAGATACGCAGTATTTT. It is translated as CASSPTGPTSTDTQYF.

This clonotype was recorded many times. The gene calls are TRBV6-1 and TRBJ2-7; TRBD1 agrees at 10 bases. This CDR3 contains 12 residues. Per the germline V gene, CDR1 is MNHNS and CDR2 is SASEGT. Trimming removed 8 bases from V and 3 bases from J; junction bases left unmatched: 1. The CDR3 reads CASDRGLYEQYF. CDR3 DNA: TGTGCCAGCGACAGGGGGCTCTACGAGCAGTACTTC.

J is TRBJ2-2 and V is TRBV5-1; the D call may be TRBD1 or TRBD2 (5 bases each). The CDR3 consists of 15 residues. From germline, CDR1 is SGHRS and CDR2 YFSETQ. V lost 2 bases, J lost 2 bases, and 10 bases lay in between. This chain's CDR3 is CASSFVGVNTGELFF. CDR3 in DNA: TGCGCCAGCAGCTTCGTGGGGGTAAACACCGGGGAGCTGTTTTTT.

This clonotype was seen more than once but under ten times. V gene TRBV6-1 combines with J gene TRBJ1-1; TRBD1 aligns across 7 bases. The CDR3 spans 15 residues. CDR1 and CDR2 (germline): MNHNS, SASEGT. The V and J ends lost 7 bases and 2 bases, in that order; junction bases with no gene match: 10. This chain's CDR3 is CASTAGGGGNTEAFF. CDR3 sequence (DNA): TGTGCCAGCACCGCAGGGGGGGGTGGAAACACTGAAGCTTTCTTT.

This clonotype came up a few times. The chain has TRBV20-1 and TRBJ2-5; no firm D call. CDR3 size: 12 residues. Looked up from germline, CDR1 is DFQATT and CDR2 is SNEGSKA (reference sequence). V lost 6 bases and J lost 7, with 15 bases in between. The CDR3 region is CSAPPFVGTQYF. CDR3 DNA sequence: TGCAGTGCCCCCCCTTTTGTTGGGACCCAGTACTTC.

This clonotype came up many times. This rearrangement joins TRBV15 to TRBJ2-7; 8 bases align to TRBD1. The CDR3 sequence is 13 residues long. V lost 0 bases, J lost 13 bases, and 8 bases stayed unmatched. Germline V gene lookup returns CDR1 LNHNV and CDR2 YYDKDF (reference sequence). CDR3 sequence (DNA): TGTGCCACCAGCAGAGATAGTAGGACAGGGCATTACTTC. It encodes CATSRDSRTGHYF.

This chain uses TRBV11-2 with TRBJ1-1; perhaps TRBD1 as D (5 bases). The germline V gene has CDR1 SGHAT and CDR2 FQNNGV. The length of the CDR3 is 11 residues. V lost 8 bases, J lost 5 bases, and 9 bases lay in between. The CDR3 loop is CASSGGTEAFF. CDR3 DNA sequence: TGTGCCAGCTCCGGGGGGACTGAAGCTTTCTTT.

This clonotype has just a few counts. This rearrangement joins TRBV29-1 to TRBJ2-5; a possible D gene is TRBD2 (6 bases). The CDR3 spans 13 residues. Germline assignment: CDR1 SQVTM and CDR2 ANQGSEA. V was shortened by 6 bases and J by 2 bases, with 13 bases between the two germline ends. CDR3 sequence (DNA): TGCAGCGTGCCGGCGAGCGGGCAAGAGACCCAGTACTTC. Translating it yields CSVPASGQETQYF.

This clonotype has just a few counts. CDR3 nucleotides: TGTGCCAGCAGTTACCCCCAGGTGGATTACGAGCAGTACTTC. It yields the protein CASSYPQVDYEQYF. The chain employs TRBV6-6 and TRBJ2-7; D is unresolved. CDR1 and CDR2 (germline): MNHNY, SVGAGI (reference sequence). Trimming stripped 2 bases from V and 4 bases from J, with 12 bases between. The CDR3 has 14 amino acids.

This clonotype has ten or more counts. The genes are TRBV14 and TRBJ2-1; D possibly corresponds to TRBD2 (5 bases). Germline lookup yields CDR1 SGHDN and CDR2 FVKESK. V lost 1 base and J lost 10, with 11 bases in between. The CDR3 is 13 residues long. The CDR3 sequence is CASSQARRSEQFF. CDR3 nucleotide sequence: TGTGCCAGCAGCCAAGCCCGGAGGAGCGAGCAGTTCTTC.

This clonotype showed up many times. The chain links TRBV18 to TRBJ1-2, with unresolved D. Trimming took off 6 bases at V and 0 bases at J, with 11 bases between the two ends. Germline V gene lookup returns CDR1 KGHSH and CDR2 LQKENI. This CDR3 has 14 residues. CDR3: CASSQDGTNYGYTF. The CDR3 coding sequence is TGTGCCAGCTCGCAAGATGGAACTAACTATGGCTACACCTTC.

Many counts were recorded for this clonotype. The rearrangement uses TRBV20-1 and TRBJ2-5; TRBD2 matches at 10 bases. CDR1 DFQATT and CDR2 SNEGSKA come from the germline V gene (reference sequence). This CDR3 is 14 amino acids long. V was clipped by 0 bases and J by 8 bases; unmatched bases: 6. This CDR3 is CSARDDSGRFTQYF. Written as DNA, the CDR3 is TGCAGTGCTAGAGATGATAGCGGGAGGTTTACCCAGTACTTC.

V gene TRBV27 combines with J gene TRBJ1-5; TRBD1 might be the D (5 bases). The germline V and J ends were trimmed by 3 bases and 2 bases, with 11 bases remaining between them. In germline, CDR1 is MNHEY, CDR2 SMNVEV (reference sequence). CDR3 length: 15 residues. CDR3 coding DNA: TGTGCCAGCAGTTTCCGGGGGTTTGGCAATCAGCCCCAGCATTTT. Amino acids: CASSFRGFGNQPQHF.

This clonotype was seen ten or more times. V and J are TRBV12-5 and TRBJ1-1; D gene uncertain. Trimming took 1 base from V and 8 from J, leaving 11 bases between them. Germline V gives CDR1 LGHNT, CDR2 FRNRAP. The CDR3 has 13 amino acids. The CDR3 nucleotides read TGTGCTAGTGGTTTGGACCATCAATGGGAAGCTTTCTTT. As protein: CASGLDHQWEAFF.